This T cell receptor beta chain is from a study of T cell responses to AZD1222 COVID-19 vaccine. Trimming left V 6 bases short and J 0 bases short, with 11 bases between. CDR3 length equals 15 residues. Germline V CDR1 and CDR2: LGHDT, YNNKEL (reference sequence). Points from the study as a whole: Most donors were white British and more were female, and clonal diversity was possibly underestimated.

The protocol was immunoSEQ multiplex PCR, while the TCRdb copy is restricted to in-frame clones and leaves out a portion. The repertoire holds about 88,000 clones, with 90% as singletons. As concerns this clone: Its specificity is unknown.

Sequences were derived from peripheral blood, sampled 28 days after the second AZD1222 dose. The source is an adult who received the AZD1222 COVID-19 vaccine. The chain combines TRBV3-1 (or the pseudogene TRBV3-2) with TRBJ2-2, with D unresolved. In nucleotides, the CDR3 is TGTGCCAGCAGTTACAGCTTCGCGAACACCGGGGAGCTGTTTTTT. This sequence encodes CASSYSFANTGELFF.